This T cell receptor beta chain was found in a study of cytomegalovirus exposure and HLA in healthy donors. 60 Vbeta and 13 Jbeta primers were used in PCR. Produced via immunoSEQ multiplex PCR; TCRdb's table is partial and in-frame only. The sample gives around 64,000 clones, approximately 90% of which show up once; about 12% is in the top ten. The germline gives CDR1 SGHDN, CDR2 FVKESK. V was cut by 4 bases and J by 3 bases, with 10 bases left in between. The CDR3 is 14 amino acids. The origin of this receptor is a woman younger than 45 in good health and CMV-seropositive. The V call is TRBV14, the J call TRBJ2-1; maybe TRBD1 (5 bases). Material: PBMCs. CDR3 amino acids: CASSRTTFYNEQFF. In nucleotides, the CDR3 is TGTGCCAGCAGCCGGACAACTTTCTACAATGAGCAGTTCTTC.